These 26 T cell receptor beta chains originate from one sample sequenced in a study of T cells in narcolepsy. Sequencing used immunoSEQ multiplex PCR; TCRdb keeps in-frame clones, though not all of them. The sample includes 30,000 to 35,000 clones, approximately 90% of them seen just once. Sequencing used CD45RA- memory CD4+ T cells from PBMCs. The source of these receptors is a human donor with narcolepsy.

In this sample, this clone turned up once. This chain uses TRBV25-1 with TRBJ2-5; maybe TRBD2 (5 bases). Germline V CDR1 and CDR2: MGHDK, SYGVNS. The CDR3 has 13 amino acids. The V gene lost 3 bases and the J gene lost 5 bases, with 10 bases spanning the gap. CDR3 coding DNA: TGTGCCAGCAGTGACGATCGGAGGGAGACCCAGTACTTC. It translates to CASSDDRRETQYF.

This chain connects TRBV6-6 to TRBJ1-1, with a tentative D call TRBD1 (5 bases). The germline V gene encodes CDR1 MNHNY and CDR2 SVGAGI (reference sequence). V was trimmed by 2 bases and J by 0 bases, leaving 13 bases between them. This CDR3 comprises 16 residues. The CDR3 sequence: CASSYPGGGLNTEAFF. The CDR3 DNA reads TGTGCCAGCAGTTACCCGGGGGGGGGTTTGAACACTGAAGCTTTCTTT.

The chain has TRBV29-1 and TRBJ1-1; TRBD1 matches at 7 bases. Trimming cost V 7 bases and J 1 base; bases outside gene matches: 9. The CDR3 covers 14 residues. Germline V gives CDR1 SQVTM, CDR2 ANQGSEA. In nucleotides, the CDR3 is TGCAGCGCTCAGGGGGGGGGCAGGAACACTGAAGCTTTCTTT. Translated, it gives CSAQGGGRNTEAFF.

The J gene is TRBJ1-4, the V gene TRBV5-5; no definite D call. CDR1 and CDR2 (germline): SGHKS, YYEKEE (reference sequence). This CDR3 spans 16 amino acids. Trimming left V 1 base short and J 0 bases short, with 10 bases between. CDR3 sequence reads: CASSLFGISTNEKLFF. In DNA form, the CDR3 reads TGTGCCAGCAGCTTGTTCGGGATCTCAACTAATGAAAAACTGTTTTTT. Based on the CDR3 plus reference TRBV5-5 and TRBJ1-4, the full variable domain is DAGVTQSPTHLIKTRGQQVTLRCSPISGHKSVSWYQQVLGQGPQFIFQYYEKEERGRGNFPDRFSARQFPNYSSELNVNALLLGDSALYLCASSLFGISTNEKLFFGSGTQLSVL.

The chain combines TRBV5-1 with TRBJ2-2; no clear D. The CDR3 length is 15 residues. Germline CDR1 and CDR2: SGHRS and YFSETQ. V gave up 0 bases and J gave up 2 bases, with 8 bases separating them. Here the CDR3 DNA reads TGCGCCAGCAGCTTGGGGTCGATTAACACCGGGGAGCTGTTTTTT. Amino acid sequence: CASSLGSINTGELFF.

V gene TRBV5-4 combines with J gene TRBJ2-3; no reliable D call. The CDR3 totals 14 residues. Per germline, CDR1 SGHNT and CDR2 YYREEE (reference sequence). V was shortened by 0 bases and J by 4 bases, with 9 bases between the two germline ends. The CDR3 DNA follows: TGTGCCAGCAGCTTGGGTCTAGTAGCAGATACGCAGTATTTT. Its protein is CASSLGLVADTQYF.

The chain is built from TRBV4-3 and TRBJ1-5; a weak D match, TRBD1 (6 bases). With 0 bases removed from V and 3 bases from J, the gap between germline ends came to 9 bases. The CDR3 runs to 15 residues. The germline gives CDR1 LGHNA, CDR2 YSLEER. CDR3 sequence: CASSQDRGSNQPQHF. CDR3 DNA sequence: TGCGCCAGCAGCCAAGACAGGGGATCCAATCAGCCCCAGCATTTT.

The genes are TRBV30 and TRBJ1-1; D possibly corresponds to TRBD1 (5 bases). The ends were cut back, 0 bases at V and 6 bases at J, with 8 bases in the middle. Germline lookup yields CDR1 GTSNPN and CDR2 SVGIG (reference sequence). This CDR3 has 12 amino acids. In nucleotides, the CDR3 is TGTGCCTGGAGTGTACGAGGGGCTGAAGCTTTCTTT. It yields the protein CAWSVRGAEAFF.

This chain links TRBV5-8 with TRBJ2-3; 12 nucleotides line up with TRBD2. The germline gives CDR1 SGHTS, CDR2 YDEGEE. The CDR3 sequence is 16 residues long. The V and J ends lost 4 bases and 4 bases, in that order; junction bases with no gene match: 7. CDR3 sequence: CASSPGLAGIPDTQYF. The CDR3 nucleotides read TGTGCCAGCAGCCCAGGACTAGCGGGGATCCCAGATACGCAGTATTTT.

For the CDR3, the DNA is TGTGCCAGCAGCTTATATGGGGGAGCCCGGGGAGGAGACTATGGCTACACCTTC. Protein sequence: CASSLYGGARGGDYGYTF. J is TRBJ1-2 and V is TRBV7-2; D might be TRBD1 (5 bases). CDR3 length equals 18 residues. Germline V gene sequence: CDR1 SGHTA, CDR2 FQGNSA. V gave up 2 bases and J gave up 3 bases, with 22 bases separating them.

This clone was observed a few times. V gene TRBV7-9 combines with J gene TRBJ2-1; D ambiguous. CDR1 and CDR2 (germline): SEHNR, FQNEAQ (reference sequence). With 3 bases removed from V and 10 bases from J, the gap between germline ends came to 7 bases. The CDR3 sequence is 11 residues long. The CDR3 sequence is CASSFLGEQFF. CDR3 sequence (DNA): TGTGCCAGCAGCTTTTTAGGGGAGCAGTTCTTC.

In regard to this clone: This same CDR3 is encoded by further DNA sequences in the sample. This chain links TRBV5-1 with TRBJ1-5, with unresolved D. The V gene lost 0 bases and the J gene lost 4 bases, with 8 bases spanning the gap. Germline CDR1 and CDR2: SGHRS and YFSETQ. This CDR3 is 14 amino acids long. The chain's CDR3 is CASSLEGPNQPQHF. In nucleotides, the CDR3 is TGCGCCAGCAGCTTGGAAGGGCCGAATCAGCCCCAGCATTTT.

This clone was observed a single time. The chain carries TRBV27 and TRBJ2-2; no reliable D call. The CDR3 runs 13 residues. Looked up from germline, CDR1 is MNHEY and CDR2 is SMNVEV (reference sequence). The V end lost 2 bases, the J end lost 6 bases, and 7 bases lay between the germline ends. CDR3 coding DNA: TGTGCCAGCAGTTTACGACACCCCGGGGAGCTGTTTTTT. It translates to CASSLRHPGELFF.

This rearrangement joins TRBV5-1 to TRBJ2-3; either TRBD1 or TRBD2 may fit D (5 bases each). Trimming shortened V by 3 bases and J by 8 bases, and 7 bases separated the two germline ends. CDR1 and CDR2 from the germline V gene are SGHRS and YFSETQ. This CDR3 has 11 amino acids. CDR3 in DNA: TGCGCCAGCAGCTCCGGGACTACGCAGTATTTT. Translating it yields CASSSGTTQYF.

J is TRBJ2-7 and V is TRBV29-1; 10 bases are a match to TRBD1. This CDR3 contains 14 residues. The V gene's germline CDR1 is SQVTM and CDR2 ANQGSEA. J was trimmed by 4 bases and V by 6 bases; bases with no gene match: 9. Here the CDR3 DNA reads TGCAGCGTCATGCCCGGGGACAGGGGATACGAGCAGTACTTC. It encodes CSVMPGDRGYEQYF.

V and J are TRBV11-2 and TRBJ2-5, with TRBD1 matching over 7 bases. Germline V lookup: CDR1 SGHAT, CDR2 FQNNGV. Losses at the gene ends were 7 bases for V and 4 bases for J; bases not matched to a gene: 9. The CDR3 covers 14 residues. CDR3 sequence reads: CASTLQGSLETQYF. CDR3 nucleotides: TGTGCCAGCACCCTACAGGGGTCCCTAGAGACCCAGTACTTC.

The chain joins TRBV18 to TRBJ2-3; 10 nucleotides agree with TRBD2. The CDR3 is 19 amino acids. The germline gives CDR1 KGHSH, CDR2 LQKENI. The ends lost 2 bases at V and 0 bases at J; junction bases unmatched: 11. CDR3 sequence: CASSPMTSGPASSTDTQYF. CDR3 nucleotides: TGTGCCAGCTCACCAATGACTAGCGGGCCTGCCTCTAGCACAGATACGCAGTATTTT.

This clone has a handful of counts. V usage is TRBV2 and J usage is TRBJ1-4; the D is unclear. The CDR3 has 14 amino acids. The V end lost 6 bases, the J end lost 7 bases, and 15 bases lay between the germline ends. Germline CDR1 is SNHLY and CDR2 is FYNNEI. DNA for the CDR3: TGTGCCAGCAGGTCTCAAACAGCGGGTGAAAAACTGTTTTTT. This encodes CASRSQTAGEKLFF.

The J gene is TRBJ2-5, the V gene TRBV5-1; possibly TRBD2 for D (5 bases). The J call could be wrong; TRBJ2-7 is a better fit for the DNA end. This CDR3 spans 15 amino acids. Per the germline V gene, CDR1 is SGHRS and CDR2 is YFSETQ. Here the CDR3 reads CASSLAGGRADEQYF. CDR3 DNA: TGCGCCAGCAGCTTGGCGGGCGGGCGGGCCGACGAGCAGTACTTC.

The chain combines TRBV14 with TRBJ2-3; weak D call: TRBD2 (6 bases). The V gene's germline CDR1 is SGHDN and CDR2 FVKESK. Deletions cut 6 bases from V and 1 base from J, with 14 bases between. This CDR3 is built from 15 residues. CDR3 DNA: TGTGCCAGCAGTCAGACTAGGTTAGGCACAGATACGCAGTATTTT. Translated, it gives CASSQTRLGTDTQYF.

The chain uses TRBV2 and TRBJ2-1; 7 bases align to TRBD1. V was clipped by 6 bases and J by 3 bases; unmatched bases: 11. Germline V gene data show CDR1 as SNHLY and CDR2 as FYNNEI. The CDR3 spans 16 residues. CDR3 loop: CASRSSGTANYNEQFF. DNA of the CDR3: TGTGCCAGCAGGTCTTCCGGGACAGCCAACTACAATGAGCAGTTCTTC. The full variable domain, with the rest looked up from reference TRBV2 and TRBJ2-1, is EPEVTQTPSHQVTQMGQEVILRCVPISNHLYFYWYRQILGQKVEFLVSFYNNEISEKSEIFDDQFSVERPDGSNFTLKIRSTKLEDSAMYFCASRSSGTANYNEQFFGPGTRLTVL.

This chain uses TRBV27 with TRBJ1-5, with D perhaps TRBD1 (6 bases). Per the germline V gene, CDR1 is MNHEY and CDR2 is SMNVEV (reference sequence). Deletions cut 5 bases from V and 0 bases from J, with 8 bases between. The CDR3 runs to 14 residues. Here the CDR3 reads CASSGQYSNQPQHF. DNA of the CDR3: TGTGCCAGCAGTGGACAGTATAGCAATCAGCCCCAGCATTTT.

V and J are TRBV5-8 and TRBJ2-1, with TRBD2 matching 12 bases. Trimming at V came to 6 bases and at J to 0 bases, leaving 13 bases not matched to a gene. CDR1 and CDR2 from the germline V gene are SGHTS and YDEGEE. There are 19 residues in the CDR3. The CDR3, as DNA: TGTGCCAGCACCCTGACTAGCGGGAGAGTTTATAGCTCCTACAATGAGCAGTTCTTC. It translates to CASTLTSGRVYSSYNEQFF.

The chain combines TRBV28 with TRBJ2-5; 10 nucleotides agree with TRBD2. J lost 2 bases, V lost 4 bases, and 4 bases had no gene match. Per germline, CDR1 MDHEN and CDR2 SYDVKM. CDR3 length equals 15 residues. CDR3 amino acids: CASSYYSGGQETQYF. The CDR3 nucleotides read TGTGCCAGCAGTTACTATAGCGGGGGGCAAGAGACCCAGTACTTC.

The J gene is TRBJ2-3, the V gene TRBV19; D call uncertain. The CDR3 has 15 residues. CDR1 and CDR2 from the germline V gene are LNHDA and SQIVND (reference sequence). V shed 1 base and J shed 6 bases, with 14 bases lying between them. The CDR3: CASSIAGRSQDTQYF. CDR3 nucleotides: TGTGCCAGTAGTATAGCTGGGCGGTCCCAGGATACGCAGTATTTT.

This chain joins TRBV5-6 and TRBJ2-7; no reliable D call. The V end lost 0 bases, the J end lost 2 bases, and 9 bases lay between the germline ends. Germline V gene lookup returns CDR1 SGHDT and CDR2 YYEEEE. The CDR3 is 14 residues long. In DNA form, the CDR3 reads TGTGCCAGCAGCTTGGTTGTGCGGCCCTACGAGCAGTACTTC. It codes for CASSLVVRPYEQYF. Supplemented by reference TRBV5-6 and TRBJ2-7, the full variable domain reads DAGVTQSPTHLIKTRGQQVTLRCSPKSGHDTVSWYQQALGQGPQFIFQYYEEEERQRGNFPDRFSGHQFPNYSSELNVNALLLGDSALYLCASSLVVRPYEQYFGPGTRLTVT.